This T cell receptor (beta chain) was recovered during a study of T-cell reconstitution after alpha-beta-depleted transplantation in children. The TCRbeta library was prepared with unique molecular identifiers. TCRdb reprocessed the PCR reads with MiXCR, giving one entry per CDR3 protein. The data show 200,000 to 250,000 distinct CDR3 sequences, roughly a quarter seen once. With respect to this clonotype: Its target is not known.

The study, taken as a whole, reports: After one year, T-cell counts and TCRbeta diversity mostly came from new T cells. In some patients, recipient T cells and intrathymic progenitors surviving conditioning explained high day-60 diversity. Several hundred expanded graft clones reportedly supplied alpha-beta T cells about two months after transplant.

The sequence derives from a female patient aged 2-9 years who had a stem cell transplant for congenital amegakaryocytic thrombocytopenia, so the T cells may come from the graft donor. The sample in question was PBMCs, mostly from graft donor cells, obtained 360 days after TCRalphabeta/CD19-depleted stem cell transplant.

The CDR3, as DNA: TGTGCCAGCTTCCGGGAGGGTTTCGGCTATGGCTACACCTTC. It codes for CASFREGFGYGYTF. This chain links TRBV28 with TRBJ1-2; D is unclear. CDR3 length: 14 amino acids. Germline lookup yields CDR1 MDHEN and CDR2 SYDVKM. V lost 8 bases, J lost 4 bases, and 17 bases lay in between.